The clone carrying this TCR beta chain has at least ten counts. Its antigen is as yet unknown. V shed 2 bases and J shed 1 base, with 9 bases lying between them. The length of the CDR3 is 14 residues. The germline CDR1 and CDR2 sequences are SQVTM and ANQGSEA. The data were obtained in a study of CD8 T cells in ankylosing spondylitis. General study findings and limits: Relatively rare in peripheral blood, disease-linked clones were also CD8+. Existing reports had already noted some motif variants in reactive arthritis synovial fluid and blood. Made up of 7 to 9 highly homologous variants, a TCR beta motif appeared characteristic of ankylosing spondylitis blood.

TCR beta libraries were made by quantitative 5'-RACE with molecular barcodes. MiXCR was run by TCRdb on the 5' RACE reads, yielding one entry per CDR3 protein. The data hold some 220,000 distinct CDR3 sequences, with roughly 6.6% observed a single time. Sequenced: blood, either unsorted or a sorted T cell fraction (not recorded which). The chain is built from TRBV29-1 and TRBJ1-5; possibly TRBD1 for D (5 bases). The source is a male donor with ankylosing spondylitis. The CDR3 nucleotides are TGCAGCGTTGAATCCCGGGACAGCAATCAGCCCCAGCATTTT. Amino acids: CSVESRDSNQPQHF.